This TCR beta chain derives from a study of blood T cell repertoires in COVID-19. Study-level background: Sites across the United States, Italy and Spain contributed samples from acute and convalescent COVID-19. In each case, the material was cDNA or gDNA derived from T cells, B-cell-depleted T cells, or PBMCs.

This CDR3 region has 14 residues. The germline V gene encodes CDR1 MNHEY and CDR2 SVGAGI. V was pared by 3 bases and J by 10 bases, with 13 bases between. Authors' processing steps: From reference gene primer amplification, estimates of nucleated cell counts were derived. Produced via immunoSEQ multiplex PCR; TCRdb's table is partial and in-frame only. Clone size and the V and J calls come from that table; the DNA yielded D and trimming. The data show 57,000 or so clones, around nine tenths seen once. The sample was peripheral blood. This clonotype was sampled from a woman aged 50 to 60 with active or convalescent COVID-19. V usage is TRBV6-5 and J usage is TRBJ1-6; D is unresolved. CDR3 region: CASSYGGSGSPLHF. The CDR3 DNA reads TGTGCCAGCAGTTATGGAGGGAGTGGCTCACCCCTCCACTTT.